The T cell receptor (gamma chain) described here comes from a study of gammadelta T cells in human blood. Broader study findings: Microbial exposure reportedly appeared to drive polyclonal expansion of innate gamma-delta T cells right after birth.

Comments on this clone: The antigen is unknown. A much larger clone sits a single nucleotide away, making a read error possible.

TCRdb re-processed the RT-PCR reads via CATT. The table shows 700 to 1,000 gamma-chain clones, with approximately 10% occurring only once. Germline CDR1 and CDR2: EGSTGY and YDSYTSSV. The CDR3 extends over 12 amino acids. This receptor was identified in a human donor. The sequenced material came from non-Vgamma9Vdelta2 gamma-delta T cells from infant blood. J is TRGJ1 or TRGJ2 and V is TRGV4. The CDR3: CATYTAYYKNLF. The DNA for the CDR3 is TGTGCCACCTACACCGCATATTATAAGAACCTCTTT.